The 20 T cell receptor beta chains below come from one sample, sequenced in a study of technical replicates of blood from a few donors. Generated by immunoSEQ multiplex PCR, the TCRdb table keeps only in-frame clones and is missing some. The sample lists about 83,000 clones, roughly 96% occurring once. Sequenced material: T cells isolated from PBMCs. The receptors stem from a human donor in good health.

This chain joins TRBV30 and TRBJ1-1, with no clear D. Germline lookup yields CDR1 GTSNPN and CDR2 SVGIG (reference sequence). Trimming took off 3 bases at V and 4 bases at J, with 9 bases between the two ends. This CDR3 spans 12 amino acids. The CDR3 here is CAWSPGGTEAFF. CDR3 in DNA: TGTGCCTGGAGCCCCGGAGGCACTGAAGCTTTCTTT.

The chain recombines TRBV6-4 with TRBJ1-1; 9 nucleotides match TRBD1. Germline CDR1 and CDR2: MRHNA and SNTAGT. CDR3 length: 13 amino acids. The V gene end was trimmed by 2 bases and the J gene end by 7 bases; junction bases not matched to a gene: 2. Written as DNA, the CDR3 is TGTGCCAGCAGTGACGGGACAGGGTTTGAAGCTTTCTTT. It is translated as CASSDGTGFEAFF.

J is TRBJ2-1 and V is TRBV27; 8 bases are shared with TRBD2. The CDR3 loop spans 16 amino acids. The V gene end was trimmed by 3 bases and the J gene end by 0 bases; junction bases not matched to a gene: 4. Per germline, CDR1 MNHEY and CDR2 SMNVEV (reference sequence). The CDR3 DNA follows: TGTGCCAGCAGTTTTCTAGCGGGCATCTCCTACAATGAGCAGTTCTTC. Protein product: CASSFLAGISYNEQFF.

The J gene is TRBJ2-7, the V gene TRBV9; perhaps TRBD2 as D (6 bases). The V gene's germline CDR1 is SGDLS and CDR2 YYNGEE. The V end was cut by 3 bases, the J end by 4 bases, with 17 bases between. This CDR3 comprises 15 residues. The CDR3 nucleotides read TGTGCCAGCAGCGCAAACCCCGGGACTGGATACGAGCAGTACTTC. It encodes CASSANPGTGYEQYF.

This chain uses TRBV29-1 with TRBJ2-7; D might be TRBD1 (5 bases). CDR1 and CDR2 (germline): SQVTM, ANQGSEA. Trimming took off 4 bases at V and 2 bases at J, with 9 bases between the two ends. The CDR3 is 12 amino acids. The CDR3 DNA reads TGCAGCGTTGTTCAGGGCACCTACGAGCAGTACTTC. Translated: CSVVQGTYEQYF.

V usage is TRBV4-1 and J usage is TRBJ2-2, with 11 bases that match TRBD2. The germline V gene has CDR1 MGHRA and CDR2 YSYEKL. There are 15 residues in the CDR3. Trimming cost V 4 bases and J 5 bases; bases outside gene matches: 3. The CDR3 here is CASSPLAGVTGELFF. The CDR3, as DNA: TGCGCCAGCAGCCCACTAGCGGGAGTAACCGGGGAGCTGTTTTTT.

The DNA of the CDR3 is TGTGCCAGCAGCTCCCTGAAGGGGGCCACTAATGAAAAACTGTTTTTT. The encoded protein is CASSSLKGATNEKLFF. The chain combines TRBV5-6 with TRBJ1-4, with TRBD1 identical over 7 bases. V lost 3 bases to trimming and J lost 2 bases; unmatched junction nucleotides: 7. The CDR3 totals 16 residues. From germline, CDR1 is SGHDT and CDR2 YYEEEE.

The J gene is TRBJ2-2, the V gene TRBV9; a weak D match, TRBD2 (5 bases). Trimming shortened V by 4 bases and J by 8 bases, and 18 bases separated the two germline ends. The CDR3 spans 15 residues. Germline V gives CDR1 SGDLS, CDR2 YYNGEE. CDR3 DNA sequence: TGTGCCAGCAGCCCCCGTTGGTGGACTGGGGGGGAGCTGTTTTTT. It encodes CASSPRWWTGGELFF.

The V gene is TRBV5-1, the J gene TRBJ2-2, with D perhaps matching TRBD1 (6 bases). The germline V gene has CDR1 SGHRS and CDR2 YFSETQ. The CDR3 is made up of 16 amino acids. Trimming removed 1 base at V and 7 bases at J, with 17 bases between. The CDR3 region is CASSLYSAGAFGELFF. The CDR3 coding sequence is TGCGCCAGCAGCTTGTATTCGGCAGGGGCGTTCGGGGAGCTGTTTTTT.

The chain uses TRBV7-7 and TRBJ2-1; 9 bases are a match to TRBD2. In germline, CDR1 is SSHAT, CDR2 FNYEAQ (reference sequence). The CDR3 length is 15 residues. V shed 1 base, J shed 3 bases, and the junction held 1 base outside the gene matches. CDR3 in DNA: TGTGCCAGCAGCTTAGGTAGCGGGAGCTACAATGAGCAGTTCTTC. The encoded protein is CASSLGSGSYNEQFF.

The V gene is TRBV7-6, the J gene TRBJ2-6; TRBD1 agrees at 8 bases. The CDR3 sequence is 18 residues long. The V segment lost 0 bases and the J segment 2 bases; nucleotides outside the gene matches: 6. Germline V CDR1 and CDR2: SGHVS, FNYEAQ. CDR3 DNA: TGTGCCAGCAGCTTAGCGCGTTGGACAGGGACTGGGGCCAACGTCCTGACTTTC. As protein: CASSLARWTGTGANVLTF. The full variable domain, its missing parts supplied by reference TRBV7-6 and TRBJ2-6, is GAGVSQSPRYKVTKRGQDVALRCDPISGHVSLYWYRQALGQGPEFLTYFNYEAQQDKSGLPNDRFSAERPEGSISTLTIQRTEQRDSAMYRCASSLARWTGTGANVLTFGAGSRLTVL.

This clone has just one count. The chain joins TRBV12-5 to TRBJ1-2; the match to TRBD1 covers 10 bases. Germline CDR1 reads LGHNT; CDR2 reads FRNRAP. The V segment lost 4 bases and the J segment 8 bases; nucleotides outside the gene matches: 4. The CDR3 loop spans 13 amino acids. CDR3 in DNA: TGTGCTAGTGGTTCGGGACAGGGGACCGGCTACACCTTC. This codes for CASGSGQGTGYTF.

The chain has TRBV6-1 and TRBJ1-4, with no clear D. Trimming stripped 8 bases from V and 8 bases from J, with 15 bases between. Germline loops: CDR1 MNHNS, CDR2 SASEGT. The length of the CDR3 is 13 residues. The CDR3 bases are TGTGCCAGCGAAGCGGAAGGAGTAGAAAAACTGTTTTTT. As protein: CASEAEGVEKLFF.

The chain uses TRBV28 and TRBJ2-5; 9 positions agree with TRBD2. Germline trimming cut 7 bases from V and 5 bases from J; bases unmatched to any gene: 11. The germline CDR1 and CDR2 sequences are MDHEN and SYDVKM. This CDR3 spans 15 amino acids. DNA for the CDR3: TGTGCCAGCAAAACCTGGGCGGGGGGGGAGGAGACCCAGTACTTC. Protein: CASKTWAGGEETQYF.

Details on this clone: A junction end diverges from the germline sequence, so it may reflect a read error. This rearrangement joins TRBV2 to TRBJ2-2, with 11 bases identical to TRBD2. The CDR3 covers 15 residues. The V gene's germline CDR1 is SNHLY and CDR2 FYNNEI. The chain's CDR3 is CASGELAGAVGELFF. For the CDR3, the DNA is TGTGCCAGCGGTGAACTAGCGGGAGCTGTCGGGGAGCTGTTTTTT.

The rearrangement links TRBV4-2 to TRBJ2-1; 9 bases line up with TRBD2. The ends lost 4 bases at V and 5 bases at J; junction bases unmatched: 6. Per the germline V gene, CDR1 is LGHNA and CDR2 is YNFKEQ. The CDR3 is made up of 15 amino acids. The CDR3 is CASSPGLAENNEQFF. CDR3 DNA sequence: TGTGCCAGCAGCCCGGGACTAGCCGAAAACAATGAGCAGTTCTTC.

The V gene is TRBV28, the J gene TRBJ2-2; D is unresolved. This CDR3 spans 11 amino acids. V gave up 6 bases and J gave up 8 bases, with 7 bases separating them. CDR1 MDHEN and CDR2 SYDVKM come from the germline V gene. The CDR3 protein is CASSYSGELFF. The CDR3 nucleotides read TGTGCCAGCAGCTACAGTGGGGAGCTGTTTTTT. The full variable domain, with the rest looked up from reference TRBV28 and TRBJ2-2, is DVKVTQSSRYLVKRTGEKVFLECVQDMDHENMFWYRQDPGLGLRLIYFSYDVKMKEKGDIPEGYSVSREKKERFSLILESASTNQTSMYLCASSYSGELFFGEGSRLTVL.

The chain uses TRBV28 and TRBJ2-5; 8 positions match TRBD2. Germline V lookup: CDR1 MDHEN, CDR2 SYDVKM. Trimming at V came to 4 bases and at J to 5 bases, leaving 9 bases not matched to a gene. The CDR3 has 15 residues. CDR3 DNA sequence: TGTGCCAGCAGTTATACGGGGGGGACTTTGGAGACCCAGTACTTC. Its translation is CASSYTGGTLETQYF.

This clone was seen only once. This sequence joins TRBV5-4 and TRBJ2-7; D is possibly TRBD1 (5 bases). Trimming left V 5 bases short and J 6 bases short, with 12 bases between. Germline-derived CDR1 and CDR2 are SGHNT and YYREEE (reference sequence). The CDR3 runs 12 residues. The DNA of the CDR3 is TGTGCCAGCAGTTATAAAGGGGCCGAGCAGTACTTC. This translates into CASSYKGAEQYF.

The gene calls are TRBV6-1 and TRBJ1-2, with 7 nucleotides matching TRBD1. V shed 5 bases and J 2 bases; nucleotides not matched to a gene: 2. Germline CDR1 and CDR2: MNHNS and SASEGT. This CDR3 region has 13 residues. CDR3 sequence (DNA): TGTGCCAGCAGTCTACAGGGGAACTATGGCTACACCTTC. Residues: CASSLQGNYGYTF.